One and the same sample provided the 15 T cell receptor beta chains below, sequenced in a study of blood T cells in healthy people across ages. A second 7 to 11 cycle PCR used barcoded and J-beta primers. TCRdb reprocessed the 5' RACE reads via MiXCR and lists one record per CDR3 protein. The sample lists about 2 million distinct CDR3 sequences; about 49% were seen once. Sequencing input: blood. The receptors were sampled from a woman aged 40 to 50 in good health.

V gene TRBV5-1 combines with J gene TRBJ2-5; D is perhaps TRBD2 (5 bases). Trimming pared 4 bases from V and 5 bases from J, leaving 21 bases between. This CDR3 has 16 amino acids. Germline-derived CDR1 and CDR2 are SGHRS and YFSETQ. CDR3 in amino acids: CASSEQAEWVGETQYF. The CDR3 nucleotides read TGCGCCAGCAGCGAACAAGCGGAGTGGGTAGGGGAGACCCAGTACTTC.

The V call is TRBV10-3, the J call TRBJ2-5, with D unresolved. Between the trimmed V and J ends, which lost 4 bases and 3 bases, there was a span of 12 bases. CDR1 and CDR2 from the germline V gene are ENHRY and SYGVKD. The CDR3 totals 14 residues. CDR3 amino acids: CAISGRQSKETQYF. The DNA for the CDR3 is TGTGCCATCAGTGGCCGGCAGTCGAAAGAGACCCAGTACTTC.

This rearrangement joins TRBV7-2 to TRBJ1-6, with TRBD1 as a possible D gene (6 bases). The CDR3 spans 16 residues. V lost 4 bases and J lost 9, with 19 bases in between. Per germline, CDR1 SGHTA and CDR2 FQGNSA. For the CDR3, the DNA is TGTGCCAGCAGCTCAAGATCTGGGGGCGCGCGTTCACCCCTCCACTTT. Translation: CASSSRSGGARSPLHF.

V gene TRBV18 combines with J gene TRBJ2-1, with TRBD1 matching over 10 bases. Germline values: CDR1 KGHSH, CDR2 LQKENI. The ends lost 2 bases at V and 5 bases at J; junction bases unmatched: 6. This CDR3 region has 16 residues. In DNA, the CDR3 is TGTGCCAGCTCACCAACCGGGACAGGGGTTAACAATGAGCAGTTCTTC. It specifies CASSPTGTGVNNEQFF.

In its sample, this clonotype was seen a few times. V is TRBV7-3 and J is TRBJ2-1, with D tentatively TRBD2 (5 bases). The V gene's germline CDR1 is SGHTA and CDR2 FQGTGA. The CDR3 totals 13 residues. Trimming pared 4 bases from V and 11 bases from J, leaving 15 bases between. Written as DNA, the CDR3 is TGTGCCAGCAGCTCAACACTAGAGAAGAAGCAGTTCTTC. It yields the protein CASSSTLEKKQFF.

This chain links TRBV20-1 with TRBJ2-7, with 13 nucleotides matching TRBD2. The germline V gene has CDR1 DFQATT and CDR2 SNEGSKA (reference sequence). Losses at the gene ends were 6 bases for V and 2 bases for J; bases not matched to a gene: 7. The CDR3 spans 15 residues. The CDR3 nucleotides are TGCAGTGCCAGGACTAGCGGGGGCCTTACCTACGAGCAGTACTTC. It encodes CSARTSGGLTYEQYF.

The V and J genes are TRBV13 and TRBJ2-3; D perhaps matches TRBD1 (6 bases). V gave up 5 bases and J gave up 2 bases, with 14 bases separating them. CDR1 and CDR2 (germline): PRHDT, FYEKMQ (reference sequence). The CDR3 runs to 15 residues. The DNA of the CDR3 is TGTGCCAGCAGCCCGACAGGAGTCAACACAGATACGCAGTATTTT. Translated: CASSPTGVNTDTQYF.

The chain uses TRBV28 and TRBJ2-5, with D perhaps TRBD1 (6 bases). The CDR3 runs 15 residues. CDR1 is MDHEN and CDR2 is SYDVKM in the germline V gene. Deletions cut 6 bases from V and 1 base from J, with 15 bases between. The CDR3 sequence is CASRRGGSAQETQYF. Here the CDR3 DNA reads TGTGCCAGCAGAAGAGGGGGTTCGGCCCAAGAGACCCAGTACTTC.

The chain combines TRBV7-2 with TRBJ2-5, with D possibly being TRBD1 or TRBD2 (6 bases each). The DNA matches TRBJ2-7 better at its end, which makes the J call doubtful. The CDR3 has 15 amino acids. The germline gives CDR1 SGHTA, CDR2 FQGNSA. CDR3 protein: CASSLYGGGTSEQYF. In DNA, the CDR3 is TGTGCCAGCAGCTTATATGGTGGCGGGACAAGCGAGCAGTACTTC.

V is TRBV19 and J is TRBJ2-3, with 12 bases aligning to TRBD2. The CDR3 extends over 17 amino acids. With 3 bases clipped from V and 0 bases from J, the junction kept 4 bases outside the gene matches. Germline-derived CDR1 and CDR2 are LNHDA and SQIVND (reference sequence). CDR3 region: CASSIGLAGFSTDTQYF. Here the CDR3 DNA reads TGTGCCAGTAGTATCGGACTAGCGGGGTTCAGCACAGATACGCAGTATTTT.

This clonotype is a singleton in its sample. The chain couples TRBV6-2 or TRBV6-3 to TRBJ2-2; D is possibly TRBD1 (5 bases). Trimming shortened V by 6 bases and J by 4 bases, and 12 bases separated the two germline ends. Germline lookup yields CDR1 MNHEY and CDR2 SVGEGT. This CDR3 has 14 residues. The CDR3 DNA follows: TGTGCCAGCAGAAGGGGCACCATCACCGGGGAGCTGTTTTTT. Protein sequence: CASRRGTITGELFF.

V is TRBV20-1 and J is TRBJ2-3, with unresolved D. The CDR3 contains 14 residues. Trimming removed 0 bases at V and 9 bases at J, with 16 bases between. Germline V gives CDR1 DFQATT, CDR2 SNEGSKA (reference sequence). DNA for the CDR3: TGCAGTGCTAGAGACCCCCAGGATAGTGGGACGCAGTATTTT. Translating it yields CSARDPQDSGTQYF.

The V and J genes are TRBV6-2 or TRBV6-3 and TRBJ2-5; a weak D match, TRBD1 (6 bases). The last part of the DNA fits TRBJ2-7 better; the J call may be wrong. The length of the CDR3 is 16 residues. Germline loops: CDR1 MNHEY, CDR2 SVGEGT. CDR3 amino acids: CASSYQTDSDSYEQYF. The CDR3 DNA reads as TGTGCCAGCAGTTACCAGACGGACAGTGATTCCTACGAGCAGTACTTC.

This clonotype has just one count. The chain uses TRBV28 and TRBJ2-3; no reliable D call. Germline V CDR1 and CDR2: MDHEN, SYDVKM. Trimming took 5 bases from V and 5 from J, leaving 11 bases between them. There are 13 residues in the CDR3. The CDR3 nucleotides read TGTGCCAGCAGTCCCCGGACCCAAGATACGCAGTATTTT. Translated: CASSPRTQDTQYF.

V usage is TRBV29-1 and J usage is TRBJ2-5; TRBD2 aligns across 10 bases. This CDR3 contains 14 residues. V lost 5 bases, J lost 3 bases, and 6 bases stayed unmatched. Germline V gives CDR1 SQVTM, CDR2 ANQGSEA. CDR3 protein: CSVLKRGGKETQYF. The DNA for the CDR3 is TGCAGCGTTCTTAAGCGGGGGGGCAAAGAGACCCAGTACTTC.